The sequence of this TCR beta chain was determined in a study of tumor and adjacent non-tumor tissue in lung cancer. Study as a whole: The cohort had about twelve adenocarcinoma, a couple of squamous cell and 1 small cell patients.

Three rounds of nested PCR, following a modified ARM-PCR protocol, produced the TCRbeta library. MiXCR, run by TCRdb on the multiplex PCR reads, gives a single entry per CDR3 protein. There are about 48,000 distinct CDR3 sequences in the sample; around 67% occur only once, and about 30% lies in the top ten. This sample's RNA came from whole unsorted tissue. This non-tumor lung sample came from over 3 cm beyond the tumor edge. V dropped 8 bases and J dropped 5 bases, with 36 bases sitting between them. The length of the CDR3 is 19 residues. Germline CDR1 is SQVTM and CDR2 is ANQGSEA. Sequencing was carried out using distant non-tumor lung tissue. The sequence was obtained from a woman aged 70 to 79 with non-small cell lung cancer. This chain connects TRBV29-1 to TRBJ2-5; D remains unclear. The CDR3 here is CSLGPRRSSSQQSRETQYF. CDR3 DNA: TGCAGCCTTGGGCCCCGGCGGTCGAGTTCCCAACAGAGCCGGGAGACCCAGTACTTC.